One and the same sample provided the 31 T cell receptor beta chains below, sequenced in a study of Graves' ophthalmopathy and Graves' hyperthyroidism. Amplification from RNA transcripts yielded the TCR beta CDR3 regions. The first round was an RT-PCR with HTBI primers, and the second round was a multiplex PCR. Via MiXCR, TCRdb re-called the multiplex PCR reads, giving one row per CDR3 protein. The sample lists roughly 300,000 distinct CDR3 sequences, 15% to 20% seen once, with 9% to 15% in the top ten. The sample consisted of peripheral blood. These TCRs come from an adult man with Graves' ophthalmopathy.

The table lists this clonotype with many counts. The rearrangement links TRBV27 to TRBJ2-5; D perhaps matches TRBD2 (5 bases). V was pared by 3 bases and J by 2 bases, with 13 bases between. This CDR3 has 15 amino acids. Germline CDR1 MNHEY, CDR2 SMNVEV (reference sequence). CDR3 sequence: CASSFFGGQQETQYF. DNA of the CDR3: TGTGCCAGCAGTTTCTTTGGCGGGCAGCAAGAGACCCAGTACTTC.

This CDR3 reads CASSPTNRDEQYF. The CDR3 region has the DNA TGCGCCAGCAGCCCAACCAACAGGGACGAGCAGTACTTC. The rearrangement joins TRBV4-3 to TRBJ2-7; TRBD1 is a possible D gene (6 bases). The CDR3 has 13 residues. Germline lookup yields CDR1 LGHNA and CDR2 YSLEER. With 4 bases removed from V and 5 bases from J, the gap between germline ends came to 12 bases.

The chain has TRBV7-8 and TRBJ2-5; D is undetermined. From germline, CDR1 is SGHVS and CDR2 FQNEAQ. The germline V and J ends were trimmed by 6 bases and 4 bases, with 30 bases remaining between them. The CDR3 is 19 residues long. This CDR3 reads CASSLLSLGRRSNGETQYF. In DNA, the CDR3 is TGTGCCAGCAGTTTACTCTCCCTAGGTCGGCGCTCTAACGGAGAGACCCAGTACTTC.

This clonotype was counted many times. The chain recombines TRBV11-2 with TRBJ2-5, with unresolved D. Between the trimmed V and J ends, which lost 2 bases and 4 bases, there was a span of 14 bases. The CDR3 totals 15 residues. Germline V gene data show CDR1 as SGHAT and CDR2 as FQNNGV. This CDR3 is CASSLLRVRGETQYF. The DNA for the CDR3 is TGTGCCAGCAGCTTATTACGGGTGAGAGGAGAGACCCAGTACTTC.

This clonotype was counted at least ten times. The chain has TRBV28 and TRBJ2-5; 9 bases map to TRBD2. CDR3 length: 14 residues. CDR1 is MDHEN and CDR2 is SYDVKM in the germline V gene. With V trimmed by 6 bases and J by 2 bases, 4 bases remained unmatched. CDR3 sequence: CASSRLAVQETQYF. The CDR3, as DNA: TGTGCCAGCAGCCGACTAGCGGTACAAGAGACCCAGTACTTC.

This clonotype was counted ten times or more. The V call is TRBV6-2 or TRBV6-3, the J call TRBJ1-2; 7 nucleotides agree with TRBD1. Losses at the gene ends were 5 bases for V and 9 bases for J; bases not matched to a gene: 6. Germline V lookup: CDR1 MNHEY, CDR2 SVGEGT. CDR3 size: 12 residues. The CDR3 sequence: CASSPGQISYTF. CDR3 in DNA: TGTGCCAGCAGTCCGGGACAGATTAGCTACACCTTC.

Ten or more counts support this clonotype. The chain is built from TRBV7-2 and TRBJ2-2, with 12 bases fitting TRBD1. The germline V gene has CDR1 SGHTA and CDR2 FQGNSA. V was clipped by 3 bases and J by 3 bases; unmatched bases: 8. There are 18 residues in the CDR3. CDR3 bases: TGTGCCAGCAGCTTTGTCCGGGACAGGGGGCGTCACACCGGGGAGCTGTTTTTT. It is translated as CASSFVRDRGRHTGELFF.

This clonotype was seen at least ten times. The CDR3 region is CASSFDGKGPYEQYF. DNA for the CDR3: TGTGCCAGCAGTTTCGACGGAAAGGGGCCTTACGAGCAGTACTTC. The rearrangement joins TRBV6-5 to TRBJ2-7; weak D call: TRBD1 (5 bases). This CDR3 is 15 amino acids long. V was trimmed by 4 bases and J by 4 bases, leaving 17 bases between them. Germline values: CDR1 MNHEY, CDR2 SVGAGI.

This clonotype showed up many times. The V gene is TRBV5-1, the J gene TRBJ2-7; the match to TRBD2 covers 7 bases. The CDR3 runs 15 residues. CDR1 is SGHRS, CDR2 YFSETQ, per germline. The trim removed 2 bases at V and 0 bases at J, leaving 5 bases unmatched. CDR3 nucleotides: TGCGCCAGCAGCTTAACGGGAGGCCACTCCTACGAGCAGTACTTC. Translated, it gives CASSLTGGHSYEQYF.

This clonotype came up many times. In DNA, the CDR3 is TGTGCCAGCAGTTATTCCATTTCGGGGGCGCGCACTGAAGCTTTCTTT. It is translated as CASSYSISGARTEAFF. The chain carries TRBV6-5 and TRBJ1-1, with D possibly TRBD1 on 6 matching bases. The CDR3 is 16 amino acids. The germline V and J ends were trimmed by 3 bases and 4 bases, with 18 bases remaining between them. CDR1 MNHEY and CDR2 SVGAGI come from the germline V gene.

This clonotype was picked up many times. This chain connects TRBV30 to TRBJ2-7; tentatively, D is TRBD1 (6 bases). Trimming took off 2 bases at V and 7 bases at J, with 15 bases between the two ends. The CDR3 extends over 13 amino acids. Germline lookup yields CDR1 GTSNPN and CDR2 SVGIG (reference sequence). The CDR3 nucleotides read TGTGCCTGGAGTACCGGGACACCGGGGGAGCAGTACTTC. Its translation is CAWSTGTPGEQYF.

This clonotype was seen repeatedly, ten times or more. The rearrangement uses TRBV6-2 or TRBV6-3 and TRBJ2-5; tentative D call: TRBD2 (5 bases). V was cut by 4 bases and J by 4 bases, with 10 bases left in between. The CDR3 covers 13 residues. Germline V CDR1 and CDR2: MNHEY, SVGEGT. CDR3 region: CASSLTRVETQYF. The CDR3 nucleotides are TGTGCCAGCAGTTTAACTAGAGTAGAGACCCAGTACTTC.

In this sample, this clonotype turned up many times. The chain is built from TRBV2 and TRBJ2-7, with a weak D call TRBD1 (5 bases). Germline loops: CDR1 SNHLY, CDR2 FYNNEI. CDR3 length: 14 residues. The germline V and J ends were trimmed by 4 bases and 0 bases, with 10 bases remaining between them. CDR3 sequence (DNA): TGTGCCAGCAGTGTTCACAGGACCTCCTACGAGCAGTACTTC. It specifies CASSVHRTSYEQYF.

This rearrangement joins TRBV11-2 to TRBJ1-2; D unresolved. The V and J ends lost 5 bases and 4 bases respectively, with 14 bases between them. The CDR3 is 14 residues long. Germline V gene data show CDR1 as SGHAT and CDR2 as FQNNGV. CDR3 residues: CASSPFEGGYGYTF. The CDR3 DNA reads TGTGCCAGCAGCCCTTTCGAGGGTGGCTATGGCTACACCTTC.

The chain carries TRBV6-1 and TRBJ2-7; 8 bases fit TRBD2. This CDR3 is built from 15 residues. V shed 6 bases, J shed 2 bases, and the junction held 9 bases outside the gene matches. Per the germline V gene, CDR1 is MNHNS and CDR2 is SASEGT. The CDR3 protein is CASRTGGVFTYEQYF. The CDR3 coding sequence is TGTGCCAGCAGGACCGGGGGGGTTTTTACCTACGAGCAGTACTTC.

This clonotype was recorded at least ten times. Written as DNA, the CDR3 is TGTGCCAGCAGTTATGGGACAGGGGATGGCTACACCTTC. Amino acids: CASSYGTGDGYTF. The chain recombines TRBV27 with TRBJ1-2; 10 bases fit TRBD1. Germline values: CDR1 MNHEY, CDR2 SMNVEV (reference sequence). V lost 4 bases and J lost 6; bases outside the gene matches: 2. The CDR3 has 13 amino acids.

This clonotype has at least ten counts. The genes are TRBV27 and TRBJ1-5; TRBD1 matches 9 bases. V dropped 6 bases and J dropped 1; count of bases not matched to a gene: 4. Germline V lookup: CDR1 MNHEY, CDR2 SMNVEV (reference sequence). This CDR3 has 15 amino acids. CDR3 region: CASRRTGVSNQPQHF. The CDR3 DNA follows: TGTGCCAGCAGACGGACAGGGGTGAGCAATCAGCCCCAGCATTTT.

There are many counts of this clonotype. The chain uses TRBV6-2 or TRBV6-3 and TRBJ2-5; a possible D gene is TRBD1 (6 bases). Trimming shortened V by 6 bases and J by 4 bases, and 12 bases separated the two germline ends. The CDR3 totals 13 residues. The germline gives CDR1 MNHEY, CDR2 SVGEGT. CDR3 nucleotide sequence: TGTGCCAGCAGGCCCAGGGGTGCAGAGACCCAGTACTTC. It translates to CASRPRGAETQYF.

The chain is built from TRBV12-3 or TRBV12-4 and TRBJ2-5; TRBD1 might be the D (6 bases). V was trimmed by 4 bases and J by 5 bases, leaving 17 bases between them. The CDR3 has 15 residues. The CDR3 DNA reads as TGTGCCAGCAGTTCCGGACAGTTCCGACGCGAGACCCAGTACTTC. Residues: CASSSGQFRRETQYF.

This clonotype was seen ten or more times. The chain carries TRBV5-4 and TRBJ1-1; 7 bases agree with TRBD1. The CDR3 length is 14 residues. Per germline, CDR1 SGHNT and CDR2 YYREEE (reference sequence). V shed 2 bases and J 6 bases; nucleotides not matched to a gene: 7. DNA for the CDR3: TGTGCCAGCAGCTTCCGGGACAGAAATTCTGAAGCTTTCTTT. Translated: CASSFRDRNSEAFF.

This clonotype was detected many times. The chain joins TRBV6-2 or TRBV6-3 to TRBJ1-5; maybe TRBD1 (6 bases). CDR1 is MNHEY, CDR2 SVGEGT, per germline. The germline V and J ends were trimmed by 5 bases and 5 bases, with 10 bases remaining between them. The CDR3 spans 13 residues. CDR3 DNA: TGTGCCAGCAGTATACAGGGATATCAGCCCCAGCATTTT. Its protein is CASSIQGYQPQHF.

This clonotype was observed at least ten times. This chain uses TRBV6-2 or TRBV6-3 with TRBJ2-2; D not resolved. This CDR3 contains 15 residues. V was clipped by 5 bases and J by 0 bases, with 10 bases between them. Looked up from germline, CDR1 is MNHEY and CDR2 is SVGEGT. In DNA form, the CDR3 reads TGTGCCAGCAGTAGAGTCCGGACGAACACCGGGGAGCTGTTTTTT. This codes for CASSRVRTNTGELFF.

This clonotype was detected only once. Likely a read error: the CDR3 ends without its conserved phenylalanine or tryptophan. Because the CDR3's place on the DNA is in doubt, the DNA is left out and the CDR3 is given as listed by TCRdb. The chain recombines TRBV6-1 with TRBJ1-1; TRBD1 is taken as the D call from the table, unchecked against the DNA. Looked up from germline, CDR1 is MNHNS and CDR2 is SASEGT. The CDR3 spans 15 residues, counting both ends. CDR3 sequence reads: CASSGPSQGAVSFPP.

CDR3 protein: CASSVVVDNQPQHF. In nucleotides, the CDR3 is TGCGCCAGCAGTGTGGTGGTTGACAATCAGCCCCAGCATTTT. The chain uses TRBV10-2 and TRBJ1-5; D not resolved. Germline CDR1 and CDR2: WSHSY and SAAADI. This CDR3 comprises 14 residues. The V and J ends lost 4 bases and 3 bases respectively, with 10 bases between them.

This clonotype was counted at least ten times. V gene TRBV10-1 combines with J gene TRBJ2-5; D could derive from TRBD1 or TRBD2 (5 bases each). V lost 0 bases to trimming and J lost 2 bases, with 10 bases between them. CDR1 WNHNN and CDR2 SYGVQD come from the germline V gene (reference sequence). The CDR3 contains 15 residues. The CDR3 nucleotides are TGCGCCAGCAGTGAGTCTCCGGGACCTCAAGAGACCCAGTACTTC. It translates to CASSESPGPQETQYF.

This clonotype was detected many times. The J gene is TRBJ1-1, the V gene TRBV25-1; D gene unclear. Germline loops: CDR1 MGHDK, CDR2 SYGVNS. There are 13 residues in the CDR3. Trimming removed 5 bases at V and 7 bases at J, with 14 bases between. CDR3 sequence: CASSIGNVGEAFF. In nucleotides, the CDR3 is TGTGCCAGCAGTATAGGGAATGTCGGTGAAGCTTTCTTT.

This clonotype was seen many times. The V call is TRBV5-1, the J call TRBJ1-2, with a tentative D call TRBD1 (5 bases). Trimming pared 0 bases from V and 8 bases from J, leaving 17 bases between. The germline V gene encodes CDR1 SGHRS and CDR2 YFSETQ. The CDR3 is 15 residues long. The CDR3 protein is CASSLAGTGTSGYTF. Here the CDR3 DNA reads TGCGCCAGCAGCTTGGCCGGTACAGGAACGTCGGGCTACACCTTC.

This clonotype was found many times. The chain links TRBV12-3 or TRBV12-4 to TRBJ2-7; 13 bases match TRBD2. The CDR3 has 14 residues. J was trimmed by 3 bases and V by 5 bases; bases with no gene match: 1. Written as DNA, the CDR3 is TGTGCCAGCAGTGGGACTAGCGGGGTCTACGAGCAGTACTTC. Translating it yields CASSGTSGVYEQYF.

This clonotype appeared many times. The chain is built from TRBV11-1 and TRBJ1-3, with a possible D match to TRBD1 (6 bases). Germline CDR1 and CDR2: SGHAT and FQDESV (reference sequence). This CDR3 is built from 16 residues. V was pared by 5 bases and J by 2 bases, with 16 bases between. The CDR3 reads CASSPALGTTGNTIYF. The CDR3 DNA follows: TGTGCCAGCAGCCCAGCCTTAGGGACAACTGGAAACACCATATATTTT.

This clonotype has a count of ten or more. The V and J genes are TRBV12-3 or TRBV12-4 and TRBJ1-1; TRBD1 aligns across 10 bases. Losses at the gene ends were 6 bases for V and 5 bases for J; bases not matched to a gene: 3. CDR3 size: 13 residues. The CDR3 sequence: CASRGQGWTEAFF. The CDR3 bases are TGTGCCAGCAGGGGACAGGGGTGGACTGAAGCTTTCTTT.

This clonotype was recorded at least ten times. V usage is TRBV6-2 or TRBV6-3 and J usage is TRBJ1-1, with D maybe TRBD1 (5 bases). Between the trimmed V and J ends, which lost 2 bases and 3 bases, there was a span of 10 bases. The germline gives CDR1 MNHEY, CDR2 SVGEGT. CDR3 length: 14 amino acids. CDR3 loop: CASSYAGKDTEAFF. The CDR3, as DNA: TGTGCCAGCAGTTACGCAGGGAAGGACACTGAAGCTTTCTTT.